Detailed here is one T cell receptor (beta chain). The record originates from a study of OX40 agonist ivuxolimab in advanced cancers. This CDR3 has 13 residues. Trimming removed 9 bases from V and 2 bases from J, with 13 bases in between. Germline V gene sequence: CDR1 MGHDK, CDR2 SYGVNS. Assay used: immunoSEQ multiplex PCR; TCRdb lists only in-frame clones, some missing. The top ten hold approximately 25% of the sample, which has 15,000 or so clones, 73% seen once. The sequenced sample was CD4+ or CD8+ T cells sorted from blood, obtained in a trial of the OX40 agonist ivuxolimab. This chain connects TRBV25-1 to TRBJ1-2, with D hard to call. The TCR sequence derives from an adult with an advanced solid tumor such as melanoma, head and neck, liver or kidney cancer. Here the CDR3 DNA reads TGTGCCAGACTCTCTCGGGAAAACTATGGCTACACCTTC. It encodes CARLSRENYGYTF.